This TCR beta chain comes out of a study of early stage breast cancer tumors. The protocol was immunoSEQ multiplex PCR, while the TCRdb copy is restricted to in-frame clones and leaves out a portion. The data contain about 51,000 clones, around 80% of them singletons. The V gene's germline CDR1 is SEHNR and CDR2 FQNEAQ (reference sequence). The V end was cut by 2 bases, the J end by 8 bases, with 8 bases between. The CDR3 contains 12 residues. As regards this clone: Its antigen is unknown.

Study-level findings and limits: Commonly generated sequences made up most enriched TCRB sequences shared between patients.

Specimen: blood. The sequence came from a person aged 35 to 50 with breast cancer. The chain recombines TRBV7-9 with TRBJ2-3; D ambiguous. In DNA form, the CDR3 reads TGTGCCAGCAGCTTATTCTCAGTTACGCAGTATTTT. Translated, it gives CASSLFSVTQYF.